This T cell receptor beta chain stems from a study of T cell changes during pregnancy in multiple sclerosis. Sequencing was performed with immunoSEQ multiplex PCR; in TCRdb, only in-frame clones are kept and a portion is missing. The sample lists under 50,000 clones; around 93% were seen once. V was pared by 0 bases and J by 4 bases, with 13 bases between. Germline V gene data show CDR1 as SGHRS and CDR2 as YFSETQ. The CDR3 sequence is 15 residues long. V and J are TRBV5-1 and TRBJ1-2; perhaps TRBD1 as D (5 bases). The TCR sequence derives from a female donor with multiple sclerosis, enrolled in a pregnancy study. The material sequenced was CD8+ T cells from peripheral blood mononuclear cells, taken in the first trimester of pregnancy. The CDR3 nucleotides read TGCGCCAGCAGCTTGGAAATCGACAGCACCTATGGCTACACCTTC. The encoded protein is CASSLEIDSTYGYTF.